The sequence of this TCR beta chain was determined in a study of CD8 T cells in ankylosing spondylitis. Germline V gives CDR1 SGHRS, CDR2 YFSETQ. This CDR3 contains 13 residues. Losses at the gene ends were 3 bases for V and 2 bases for J; bases not matched to a gene: 2. In its sample, this clonotype was seen many times. TCRdb processed the 5' RACE reads anew with MiXCR; each CDR3 protein has one entry. This sample yields roughly 91,000 distinct CDR3 sequences, of which roughly 8.3% are seen a single time; 8.5% to 10% belongs to the top ten. This chain uses TRBV5-1 with TRBJ2-7; 7 bases fit TRBD1. Sequenced material: blood, either unsorted or a sorted T cell fraction (not recorded which). The receptor's source is a male donor with ankylosing spondylitis or in good health (not recorded which). CDR3 coding DNA: TGCGCCAGCAGCTCCGGGACAGCCTACGAGCAGTACTTC. It specifies CASSSGTAYEQYF. Drawing the rest from reference TRBV5-1 and TRBJ2-7, the complete variable domain is KAGVTQTPRYLIKTRGQQVTLSCSPISGHRSVSWYQQTPGQGLQFLFEYFSETQRNKGNFPGRFSGRQFSNSRSEMNVSTLELGDSALYLCASSSGTAYEQYFGPGTRLTVT.